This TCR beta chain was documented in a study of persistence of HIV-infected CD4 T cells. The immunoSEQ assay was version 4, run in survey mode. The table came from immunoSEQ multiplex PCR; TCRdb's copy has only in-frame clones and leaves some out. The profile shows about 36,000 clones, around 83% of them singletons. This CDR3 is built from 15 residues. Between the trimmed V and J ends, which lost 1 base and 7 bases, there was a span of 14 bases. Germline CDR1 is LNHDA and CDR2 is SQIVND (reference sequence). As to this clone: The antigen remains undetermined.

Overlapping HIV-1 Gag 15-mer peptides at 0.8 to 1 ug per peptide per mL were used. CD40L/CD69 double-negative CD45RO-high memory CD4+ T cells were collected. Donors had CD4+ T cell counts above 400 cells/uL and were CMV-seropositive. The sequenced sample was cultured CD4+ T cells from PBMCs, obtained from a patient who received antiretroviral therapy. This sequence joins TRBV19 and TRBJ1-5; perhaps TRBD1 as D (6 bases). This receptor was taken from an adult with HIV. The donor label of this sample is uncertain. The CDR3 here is CASSIVATGPQPQHF. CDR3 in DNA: TGTGCCAGTAGTATAGTCGCAACAGGGCCCCAGCCCCAGCATTTT.